This is a list of T cell receptor beta chains from one sample in a study of blood T cell repertoires in COVID-19. The assay was immunoSEQ multiplex PCR, and TCRdb's table has in-frame clones only and misses some. The sample consists of around 290,000 clones, 88% of them appearing once. The sequenced sample was PBMCs or T cells enriched from blood (not recorded which). Source of these receptors: an older woman in a cohort exposed to, infected with or recovered from COVID-19 (not recorded which). The conserved cysteine and the conserved F or W are not part of the CDR3 here. Fields, in order: J gene, V gene, CDR3 length, CDR3 protein.

J: TRBJ2-7
V: TRBV11-2
length: 13
CDR3: ASCATSGRTYEQY

J: TRBJ1-1
V: TRBV3-1/TRBV3-2
length: 11
CDR3: ASSRTGGTEAF

J: TRBJ2-1
V: TRBV20-1
length: 13
CDR3: SASNGLASYNEQF

J: TRBJ2-5
V: TRBV4-1
length: 13
CDR3: ASSRRTSGRETQY

J: TRBJ2-3
V: TRBV20-1
length: 10
CDR3: SASEPGDTQY

J: TRBJ2-7
V: TRBV6-2/TRBV6-3
length: 13
CDR3: ASSYSGTGHYEQY

J: TRBJ2-1
V: TRBV6-1
length: 14
CDR3: ASSAGLANSYNEQF

J: TRBJ2-4
V: TRBV7-2
length: 12
CDR3: ASSLGLGGNIQY

J: TRBJ2-1
V: TRBV21-1
length: 13
CDR3: ARGEAASSYNEQF

J: TRBJ1-2
V: TRBV11-2
length: 11
CDR3: ASSLSGVGGYT

J: TRBJ2-7
V: TRBV27
length: 12
CDR3: ASSLSIQDYEQY

J: TRBJ2-7
V: TRBV7-2
length: 15
CDR3: ASKLSGGGRTSYEQY

J: TRBJ1-1
V: TRBV7-2
length: 12
CDR3: ASSAIQGGTEAF

J: TRBJ2-2
V: TRBV7-9
length: 14
CDR3: ASSLGFGHQTGELF

J: TRBJ2-1
V: TRBV2
length: 11
CDR3: ASSEGRGGEQF

J: TRBJ2-7
V: TRBV28
length: 12
CDR3: ASSYRDRRYEQY

J: TRBJ2-3
V: TRBV24-1
length: 13
CDR3: ATSTSGSPTDTQY

J: TRBJ2-7
V: TRBV11-2
length: 12
CDR3: ASSLGLDLWEQY

J: TRBJ1-5
V: TRBV9
length: 12
CDR3: ASSADYSNQPQH

J: TRBJ2-7
V: TRBV12-5
length: 8
CDR3: PQGGIEQY

J: TRBJ1-5
V: TRBV28
length: 12
CDR3: ASRGTGGNQPQH

J: TRBJ1-5
V: TRBV18
length: 12
CDR3: ASSPQGQSQPQH

J: TRBJ1-2
V: TRBV28
length: 12
CDR3: ASSLVQGNYGYT

J: TRBJ2-7
V: TRBV28
length: 12
CDR3: ASSRTSGSYEQY

J: TRBJ1-2
V: TRBV19
length: 13
CDR3: ASSAVQGAGYGYT

J: TRBJ2-5
V: TRBV28
length: 15
CDR3: ASSPNLRQGEWETQY

J: TRBJ2-3
V: TRBV11-2
length: 16
CDR3: ASSLDRGRVAVTDTQY

J: TRBJ1-3
V: TRBV5-1
length: 12
CDR3: ASSFWPSGNTIY

J: TRBJ1-5
V: TRBV30
length: 11
CDR3: AWDEGANQPQH

J: TRBJ2-2
V: TRBV24-1
length: 13
CDR3: ATSLARLNTGELF

J: TRBJ1-5
V: TRBV5-1
length: 13
CDR3: ASRPGHTLNQPQH

J: TRBJ1-2
V: TRBV29-1
length: 10
CDR3: SVSTGGYGYT

J: TRBJ1-5
V: TRBV5-6
length: 12
CDR3: ASTPALEEQPQH

J: TRBJ2-7
V: TRBV2
length: 12
CDR3: ASTQQEITYEQY

J: TRBJ1-3
V: TRBV9
length: 15
CDR3: ASSVEEGTLSGNTIY

J: TRBJ2-4
V: TRBV19
length: 13
CDR3: ASSIKQGGKNIQY

J: TRBJ1-1
V: TRBV2
length: 12
CDR3: ASSEKERNTEAF

J: TRBJ2-7
V: TRBV6-6
length: 14
CDR3: ASSSPRAAGTYEQY

J: TRBJ1-5
V: TRBV28
length: 13
CDR3: ASRLTGVSNQPQH

J: TRBJ1-5
V: TRBV4-1
length: 13
CDR3: ASSHGQYSNQPQH

J: TRBJ2-3
V: TRBV30
length: 15
CDR3: AWSVLASGIPTDTQY

J: TRBJ2-7
V: TRBV7-6
length: 12
CDR3: ASSLASGGVEQY